This T cell receptor beta chain was documented in a study of T cell responses to AZD1222 COVID-19 vaccine. Study-level background: Pooled samples include second doses given at about 4 or 12 weeks. Study results and caveats: In a largely white British group with more females than males, clonal diversity was possibly underestimated.

V was cut by 5 bases and J by 7 bases, with 13 bases left in between. Per the germline V gene, CDR1 is SGHKS and CDR2 is YYEKEE (reference sequence). This CDR3 is built from 14 residues. In regard to this clone: The target antigen is unknown.

Profiling relied on immunoSEQ multiplex PCR, and the TCRdb table lists in-frame clones only, not all of them. The sample shows 46,000 or so clones, over 60% of them seen only once. The sample in question was peripheral blood, obtained on day 0 of AZD1222 vaccination. The V call is TRBV5-5, the J call TRBJ1-6; the D gene is possibly TRBD1 (6 bases). The sequence was obtained from an adult in good health. The CDR3 spells CASRSTGSNSPLHF. The CDR3 DNA follows: TGTGCCAGCAGATCAACAGGGTCGAATTCACCCCTCCACTTT.